These 20 T cell receptor delta chains were sequenced from one sample in a study of γδ T cells in repeated Plasmodium falciparum infection. TCRdb re-analyzed the multiplex PCR reads via CATT. The data hold 70,000 to 95,000 delta-chain clones, with 1.4% observed a single time. Bulk repertoires came from Vgamma9/Vdelta2+ or Vdelta2-negative gammadelta T cells flow-sorted from PBMC. The sample was gamma-delta T cells from blood. Receptors were obtained from a pool of human donors (malaria-infected and uninfected, not separated).

There are many counts of this clone. Here the V gene is TRDV1, but the J gene went uncalled; no DNA check was done on the table's D call, TRDD3. CDR3 size: 16 residues. Germline lookup yields CDR1 TSWWSYY and CDR2 QGS. The chain's CDR3 is CALGVTPQISCDKVFF. CDR3 coding DNA: TGTGCTCTTGGGGTAACCCCCCAAATTTCCTGCGATAAGGTTTTCTTT.

This clone showed up many times. The mismatch at residue 18 between this DNA's translation and the TCRdb protein of a much larger clone likely reflects a read error; the protein shown is translated from the DNA. DNA of the CDR3: TGTGCCTGTGACACCGTCGGTCTGGGGGGATACGCGGCGAACCGCGTATCCGGGACCACCGATAAACTCATCTTT. It codes for CACDTVGLGGYAANRVSGTTDKLIF. The J gene is TRDJ1, the V gene TRDV2; 10 positions match TRDD3. Per the germline V gene, CDR1 is GEAIGNYY and CDR2 is EKD. V shed 0 bases and J 1 base; nucleotides not matched to a gene: 31. The CDR3 has 25 residues.

This clone has a handful of counts. For this DNA, TCRdb reports the protein of a much larger clone, which diverges at residue 6, most likely from a read error; the protein presented here is translated directly from the DNA. The chain carries TRDV1 and TRDJ1, with 7 bases that match TRDD3. The J gene is not listed in TCRdb, so it was assigned here from a DNA match to germline. Per the germline V gene, CDR1 is TSWWSYY and CDR2 is QGS. The CDR3 runs to 15 residues. CDR3 residues: CALRDRGINTDKLIF. CDR3 DNA: TGTGCTCTTAGGGACCGGGGGATTAACACCGATAAACTCATCTTT.

This clone has a handful of counts. The TCRdb protein, from a much larger clone, departs from this DNA's translation at residue 7, likely by read error; the protein shown derives from the DNA. The rearrangement joins TRDV3 to TRDJ1, with 7 bases lining up with TRDD3. The J gene comes from matching the DNA to germline here; TCRdb lacks it. The CDR3 has 15 residues. The V and J ends lost 1 base and 1 base, in that order; junction bases with no gene match: 9. Per the germline V gene, CDR1 is TVYSNPD and CDR2 is GDNSRS (reference sequence). CDR3 bases: TGTGCCTTTATACGTTTGGGGGACTCCACCGATAAACTCATCTTT. It yields the protein CAFIRLGDSTDKLIF.

Worth noting for this clone: A read error is the likely source, as a far larger clone sits one nucleotide away. Other DNA sequences within the sample encode an identical CDR3. The CDR3 loop is CACDTLMGESKLIF. CDR3 bases: TGTGCCTGTGACACCTTAATGGGGGAATCTAAACTCATCTTT. The rearrangement joins TRDV2 to TRDJ1; TRDD3 matches 7 bases. TCRdb gives no J gene; it was assigned here by matching the DNA to germline. V trimming: 0 bases; J trimming: 7 bases; junction bases outside the gene matches: 7. Germline CDR1 is GEAIGNYY and CDR2 is EKD. The length of the CDR3 is 14 residues.

To note about this clone: The TCRdb record carries a much larger clone's protein, which differs from this DNA's translation at residue 8; a read error is the likely cause, and the protein listed here is the DNA translation. V usage is TRDV2 and J usage is TRDJ1; maybe TRDD3 (5 bases). In the absence of a J gene in TCRdb, the DNA was matched to germline to assign it here. This CDR3 region has 19 residues. V lost 1 base and J lost 3, with 26 bases in between. Germline CDR1 and CDR2: GEAIGNYY and EKD. The CDR3 nucleotides are TGTGCCTGTGACACATTGCGTTGGGGACACCCTTTCGAGCCCGATAAACTCATCTTT. Residues: CACDTLRWGHPFEPDKLIF.

Remarks on this clone: The protein TCRdb lists belongs to a much larger clone and differs from this DNA's translation at residue 12, which points to a read error; the protein shown is made from the DNA. The CDR3 is CACDTGSHSLNAGGYPYTDKLIF. The CDR3 DNA is TGTGCCTGTGACACCGGTTCCCACTCCCTTAATGCTGGGGGATATCCGTACACCGATAAACTCATCTTT. V usage is TRDV2 and J usage is TRDJ1; TRDD3 matches at 10 bases. The J gene was missing in TCRdb and was found by matching the end of the DNA to germline. Germline trimming cut 0 bases from V and 0 bases from J; bases unmatched to any gene: 24. The germline V gene encodes CDR1 GEAIGNYY and CDR2 EKD. CDR3 length: 23 residues.

Note on this clone: The protein TCRdb lists belongs to a much larger clone and differs from this DNA's translation at residue 5, which points to a read error; the protein shown is made from the DNA. The chain employs TRDV2 and TRDJ2, with 8 bases matching TRDD3. The J gene was not available in TCRdb and was assigned here by matching the DNA to germline segments. CDR1 and CDR2 from the germline V gene are GEAIGNYY and EKD. The trim removed 4 bases at V and 4 bases at J, leaving 4 bases unmatched. CDR3 size: 14 residues. The CDR3 DNA sequence: TGTGCCTGTGATATGCTGGGGGAGACAGCACAACTCTTCTTT. It yields the protein CACDMLGETAQLFF.

This clone was seen at least ten times. A far bigger clonotype differs at one base, so this is likely a read error. Other DNA sequences in the same sample also yield this CDR3. This rearrangement joins TRDV2 to TRDJ2; 9 bases map to TRDD3. This CDR3 is 15 amino acids long. Looked up from germline, CDR1 is GEAIGNYY and CDR2 is EKD. The CDR3 DNA is TGTGCCTGTGACACCCTGGGGGATCCGACAGCACAGCTCTTCTTT. Its protein product is CACDTLGDPTAQLFF.

This clone was counted a few times. The protein TCRdb lists belongs to a much larger clone and differs from this DNA's translation at residue 18, which points to a read error; the protein shown is made from the DNA. The rearrangement links TRDV1 to TRDJ1; 11 bases are shared with TRDD3. The J gene was missing in TCRdb and was found by matching the end of the DNA to germline. Germline V lookup: CDR1 TSWWSYY, CDR2 QGS. The CDR3 consists of 26 residues. Unmatched junction bases numbered 34, after V lost 0 bases and J lost 4 bases. In nucleotides, the CDR3 is TGTGCTCTTGGGGAACTAAAAAGGTTCCCCCAAAAGGCGTACTGGGGGATATGGGGAAGGGTCGATAAACTCATCTTT. Translated, it gives CALGELKRFPQKAYWGIWGRVDKLIF.

Only a few counts were recorded for this clone. TCRdb attributes to this sequence the protein of a much larger clone, which differs from the DNA translation at residue 3; a read error is likely, and the protein displayed is translated from the DNA. The CDR3, as DNA: TGTGCTCCTGGGGAATTGGCCTTCCCGAATACTGGGGGCACTTACACCGATAAACTCATCTTT. This translates into CAPGELAFPNTGGTYTDKLIF. V gene TRDV1 combines with J gene TRDJ1; 8 bases align to TRDD3. No J gene is reported in TCRdb; it was inferred here by comparing the DNA with germline. Germline-derived CDR1 and CDR2 are TSWWSYY and QGS. The CDR3 runs 21 residues.

This clone occurred a few times. TCRdb attributes to this sequence the protein of a much larger clone, which differs from the DNA translation at residue 14; a read error is likely, and the protein displayed is translated from the DNA. The chain links TRDV1 to TRDJ1, with 11 bases lining up with TRDD3. The CDR3 runs 16 residues. Germline assignment: CDR1 TSWWSYY and CDR2 QGS. In DNA, the CDR3 is TGTGCTCTTGGGGAGCTCAACTGGGGGATAACCGATAAACCCATCTTT. This sequence encodes CALGELNWGITDKPIF.

Turning to this clone: The likely explanation is a read error, given a far larger clone one base away. Within the sample, other DNA sequences also encode this same CDR3. The chain combines TRDV3 with TRDJ1; D not resolved. Trimming pared 3 bases from V and 1 base from J, leaving 24 bases between. The CDR3 covers 17 residues. The V gene's germline CDR1 is TVYSNPD and CDR2 GDNSRS (reference sequence). This CDR3 reads CAFRHSPGAGSTDKLIF. The CDR3 coding sequence is TGTGCCTTCAGACACAGCCCCGGGGCGGGTTCCACCGATAAACTCATCTTT.

This clone was observed at least ten times. TCRdb's listed protein matches a much larger clone and diverges from this DNA's translation at residue 16, likely through a read error; the protein shown comes from the DNA. The rearrangement joins TRDV1 to TRDJ1, with TRDD3 identical over 9 bases. The J gene, not given by TCRdb, was assigned here from a germline match of the nucleotide sequence. Germline V lookup: CDR1 TSWWSYY, CDR2 QGS. The CDR3 has 20 residues. DNA of the CDR3: TGTGCTCTTGGGGAGGCTAGGAGGCTGGGGGATCCTTGGTACACCAATAAACTCATCTTT. Amino acids: CALGEARRLGDPWYTNKLIF.

About this clone itself: Only one base separates this from a far larger clonotype, so it likely reflects a read error. The sample has other DNA sequences that encode this CDR3 too. The chain is built from TRDV1 and TRDJ1; TRDD3 is a possible D gene (5 bases). In the absence of a J gene in TCRdb, the DNA was matched to germline to assign it here. The V gene lost 0 bases and the J gene lost 0 bases, with 14 bases spanning the gap. There are 17 residues in the CDR3. Per the germline V gene, CDR1 is TSWWSYY and CDR2 is QGS. CDR3 bases: TGTGCTCTTGGGGAACTGGGGACTCTTCTGTACACCGATAAACTCATCTTT. It yields the protein CALGELGTLLYTDKLIF.

Regarding this clone: TCRdb's listed protein matches a much larger clone and diverges from this DNA's translation at residue 12, likely through a read error; the protein shown comes from the DNA. The genes are TRDV1 and TRDJ1; TRDD3 matches 9 bases. As TCRdb names no J gene, one was assigned here on the basis of a DNA match to germline. V lost 0 bases to trimming and J lost 10 bases; unmatched junction nucleotides: 9. Germline loops: CDR1 TSWWSYY, CDR2 QGS. This CDR3 comprises 15 residues. CDR3: CALGELKAGGSGLIF. CDR3 coding DNA: TGTGCTCTTGGGGAACTGAAAGCTGGGGGATCAGGACTCATCTTT.

This clone has a handful of counts. TCRdb's protein for this DNA is that of a much larger clone and differs from the translation at residue 5, likely a read error; the protein shown is the DNA translation. This chain connects TRDV1 to TRDJ1; no clear D gene. Between the trimmed V and J ends, which lost 4 bases and 0 bases, there was a span of 18 bases. Germline V gene sequence: CDR1 TSWWSYY, CDR2 QGS. The CDR3 is made up of 17 amino acids. CDR3 in DNA: TGTGCTCTTGGGGGATTCCGAAGGGGCGCATACACCGATAAACTCATCTTT. Translation: CALGGFRRGAYTDKLIF.

Only a few counts were recorded for this clone. With a far larger clone one base away, a read error is the likely cause. The sample carries other DNA sequences with the same CDR3. The rearrangement links TRDV2 to TRDJ3; weak D call: TRDD3 (5 bases). Assignment of the J gene here rests on matching the DNA to germline, because TCRdb gives none. Trimming stripped 0 bases from V and 5 bases from J, with 16 bases between. Germline CDR1 reads GEAIGNYY; CDR2 reads EKD. This CDR3 contains 18 residues. The CDR3 region has the DNA TGTGCCTGTGACACCGTCACGCCGGGGGCCAGGGACACCCGACAGATGTTTTTC. Protein product: CACDTVTPGARDTRQMFF.

Regarding this clone: The protein held in TCRdb is that of a much larger clone and does not match this DNA's translation at residue 9, likely because of a read error; the protein shown is translated from the DNA. V usage is TRAV38-2/DV8 and J usage is TRDJ1, with D possibly TRDD3 on 5 matching bases. Trimming removed 2 bases at V and 8 bases at J, with 13 bases between. The germline CDR1 and CDR2 sequences are TSESDYY and QEAYKQQN. The CDR3 totals 13 residues. The CDR3 is CAYRRPRGRKLIF. The CDR3 DNA is TGTGCTTATAGGAGGCCAAGGGGGCGGAAACTCATCTTT.

Regarding this clone: This likely stems from a read error, as it lies one base from a far larger clone. At the DNA level, this CDR3 is encoded by other sequences in the same sample as well. This chain links TRDV2 with TRDJ3, with 8 bases aligning to TRDD3. TCRdb does not report a J gene; here it was assigned by matching the DNA to germline references. The germline V gene encodes CDR1 GEAIGNYY and CDR2 EKD. The CDR3 spans 20 residues. After removal of 0 bases from V and 1 base from J, the junction contained 10 bases not matched to a gene. CDR3 amino acids: CACDTLSGGTGSWDTRQMFF. CDR3 DNA sequence: TGTGCCTGTGACACCCTTTCTGGGGGAACCGGGTCCTGGGACACCCGACAGATGTTTTTC.